The rows below give T cell receptor beta chains drawn from one sample of a study of OX40 agonist ivuxolimab in advanced cancers. Method: immunoSEQ multiplex PCR; TCRdb's copy keeps in-frame clones and lacks some. The top ten clones hold more than 14% of a sample with under 75,000 clones, about 90% of them seen once. The sequences come from CD4+ or CD8+ T cells sorted from blood, collected in a trial of the OX40 agonist ivuxolimab. The receptors shown here come from an adult with an advanced solid tumor such as melanoma, head and neck, liver or kidney cancer. CDR3s include the opening cysteine and the closing phenylalanine or tryptophan. The order of the fields is V gene, CDR3 protein.

TRBV6-5 CASSMTPPSNYGYTF
TRBV7-2 CASSRAGPSRDNEQFF
TRBV19 CASSIGWREIDTQYF
TRBV5-1 CARLIAGGPSGEQYF
TRBV27 CASSLLHSNTEAFF
TRBV9 CASSEKGQGYYEQFF
TRBV6-1 CASSDLVGTPVYEQYF
TRBV28 CASSSMVMNTGELFF
TRBV4-3 CASSDWDISTDTQYF
TRBV9 CASSVGSVVRMNTEAFF
TRBV28 CASRQGFTNTGELFF
TRBV27 CASCGTNDEKLFF
TRBV5-1 CASSFSGAPNTGELFF
TRBV6-1 CASSDRGRKNTGELFF
TRBV5-6 CASSLEGLEPQHF
TRBV4-2 CASSQDSRLAGGEYTGELFF
TRBV11-2 CASSSLAGGSYEQYF
TRBV7-3 CASSLQAQGALSGANVLTF
TRBV6-5 CASSYLGAETQYF
TRBV6-5 CASSYSGGYTEAFF
TRBV4-1 CASSQERGLVNEQFF
TRBV4-1 CASSQTRGSQETQYF
TRBV10-2 CASSDETSVGETQYF
TRBV6-4 CARKGRTDTQYF
TRBV4-2 CASSQERAENYEQYF
TRBV7-2 CASSLGAGTEAFF
TRBV6-5 CASSYSKRETQYF
TRBV6-7 CASSLTRPYEQYF
TRBV28 CASSFSRTSLETQYF
TRBV11-1 CASSFMTENTEAFF
TRBV5-6 CASSLGQGVAQPQHF
TRBV9 CASSAQDGETQYF
TRBV9 CASSVSGRGMETQYF
TRBV10-3 CAISPEGRYEQYF
TRBV4-2 CASSQDVLEGGYNEQFF
TRBV6-5 CASRPLTGVNQPQHF
TRBV4-3 CASSYRDGDGEQYF
TRBV4-3 CASSQDRVGQETQYF
TRBV5-4 CASSLEGLSYEQYF
TRBV4-3 CASSQDRGRGGETQYF
TRBV5-6 CASSFWTGANNQPQHF
TRBV19 CASSIDTIMPDRTISYEQYF
TRBV11-3 CASSLWAGGPGTYNEQFF